This is a list of T cell receptor beta chains from one sample in a study of blood T cell repertoires in COVID-19. Measured with immunoSEQ multiplex PCR; TCRdb has only the in-frame clones, and not every one. This table has about 30,000 clones, roughly three quarters appearing once. The sequencing input was peripheral blood. The receptors shown here come from a woman in her seventies with acute or convalescent COVID-19. The CDR3 runs from the conserved cysteine through the conserved F or W.

V | CDR3
TRBV29-1 | CSVAASGRETEQFF
TRBV19 | CASAEAGGTETQYF
TRBV4-2 | CASSEEAVGPKEAFF
TRBV2 | CASSGRDGGARDTQYF
TRBV6-5 | CASSYSTSGRTDTQYF
TRBV5-1 | CASSPSTGNSPLHF
TRBV4-2 | CASSQGGSGGANNEQFF
TRBV7-3 | CASSLGGSSYEQFF
TRBV4-2 | CAGGWTGGNTGELFF
TRBV9 | CASSVGGQGAHEQYF
TRBV1 | CTSSQRQAQLVAGNTIYF
TRBV7-3 | CASSFMSGANNEQFF
TRBV6-5 | CASSYSERGTDTQYF
TRBV7-2 | CASSLAGPNTEAFF
TRBV12-3/TRBV12-4 | CASSNRQLYGYTF
TRBV5-8 | CASSPPPYRGHEQYF